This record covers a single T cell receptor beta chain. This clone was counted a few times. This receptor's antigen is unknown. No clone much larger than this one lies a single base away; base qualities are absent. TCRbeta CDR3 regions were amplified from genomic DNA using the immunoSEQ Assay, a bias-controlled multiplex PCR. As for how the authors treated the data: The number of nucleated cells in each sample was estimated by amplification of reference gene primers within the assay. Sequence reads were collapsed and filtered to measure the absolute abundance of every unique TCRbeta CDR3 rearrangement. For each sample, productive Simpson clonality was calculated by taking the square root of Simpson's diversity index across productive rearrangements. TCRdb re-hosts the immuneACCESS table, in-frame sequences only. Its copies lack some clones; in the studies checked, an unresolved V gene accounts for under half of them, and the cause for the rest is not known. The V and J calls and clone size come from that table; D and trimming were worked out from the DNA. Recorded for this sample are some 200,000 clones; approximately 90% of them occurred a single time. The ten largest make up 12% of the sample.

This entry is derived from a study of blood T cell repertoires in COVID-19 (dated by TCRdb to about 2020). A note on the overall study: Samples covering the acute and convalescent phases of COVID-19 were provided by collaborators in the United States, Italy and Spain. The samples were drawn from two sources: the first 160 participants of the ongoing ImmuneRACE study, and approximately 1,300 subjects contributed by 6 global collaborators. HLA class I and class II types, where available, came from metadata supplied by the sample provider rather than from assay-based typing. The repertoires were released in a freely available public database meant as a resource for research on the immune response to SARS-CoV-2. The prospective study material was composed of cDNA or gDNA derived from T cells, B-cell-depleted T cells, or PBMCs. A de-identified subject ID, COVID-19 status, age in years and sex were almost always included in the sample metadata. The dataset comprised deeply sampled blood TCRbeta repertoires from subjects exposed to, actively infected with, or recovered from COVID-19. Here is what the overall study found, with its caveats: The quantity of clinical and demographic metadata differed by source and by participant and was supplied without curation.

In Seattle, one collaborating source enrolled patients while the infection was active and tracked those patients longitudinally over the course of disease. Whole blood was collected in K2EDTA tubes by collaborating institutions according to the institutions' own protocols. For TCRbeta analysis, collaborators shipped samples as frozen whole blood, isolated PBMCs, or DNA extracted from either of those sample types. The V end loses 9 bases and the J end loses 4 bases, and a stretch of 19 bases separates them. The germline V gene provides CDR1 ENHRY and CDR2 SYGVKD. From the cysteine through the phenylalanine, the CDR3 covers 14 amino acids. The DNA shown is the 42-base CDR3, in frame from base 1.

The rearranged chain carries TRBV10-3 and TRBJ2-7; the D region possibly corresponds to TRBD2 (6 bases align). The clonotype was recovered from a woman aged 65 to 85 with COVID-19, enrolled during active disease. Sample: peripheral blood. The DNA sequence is TGTGCCATTGCAGCTGGGTTAGCGGTTTACGAGCAGTACTTC. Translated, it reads CAIAAGLAVYEQYF.